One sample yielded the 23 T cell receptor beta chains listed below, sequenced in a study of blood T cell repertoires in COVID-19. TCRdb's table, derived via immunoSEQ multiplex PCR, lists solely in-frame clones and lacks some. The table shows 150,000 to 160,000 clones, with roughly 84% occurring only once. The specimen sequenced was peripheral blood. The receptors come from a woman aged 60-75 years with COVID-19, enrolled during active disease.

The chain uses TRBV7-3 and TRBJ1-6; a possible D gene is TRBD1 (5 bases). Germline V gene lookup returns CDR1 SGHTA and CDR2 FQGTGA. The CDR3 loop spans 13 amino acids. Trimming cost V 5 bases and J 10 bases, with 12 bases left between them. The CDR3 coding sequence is TGTGCCAGCAGCCCCACCCCAGGGTCACCCCTCCACTTT. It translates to CASSPTPGSPLHF. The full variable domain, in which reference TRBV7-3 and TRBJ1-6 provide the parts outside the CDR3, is GAGVSQTPSNKVTEKGKYVELRCDPISGHTALYWYRQSLGQGPEFLIYFQGTGAADDSGLPNDRFFAVRPEGSVSTLKIQRTERGDSAVYLCASSPTPGSPLHFGNGTRLTVT.

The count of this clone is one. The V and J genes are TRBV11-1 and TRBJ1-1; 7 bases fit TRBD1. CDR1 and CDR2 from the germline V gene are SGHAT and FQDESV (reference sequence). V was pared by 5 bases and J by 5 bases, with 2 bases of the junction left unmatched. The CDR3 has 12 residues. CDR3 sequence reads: CASSPQGTEAFF. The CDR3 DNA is TGTGCCAGCAGCCCACAGGGGACTGAAGCTTTCTTT.

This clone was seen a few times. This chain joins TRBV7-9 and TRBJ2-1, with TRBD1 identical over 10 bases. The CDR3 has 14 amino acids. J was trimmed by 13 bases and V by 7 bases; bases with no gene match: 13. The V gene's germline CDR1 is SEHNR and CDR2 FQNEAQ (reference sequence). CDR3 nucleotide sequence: TGTGCCAGCACCTCCGGGACAGGGGTTTCAGTTCAGTTCTTC. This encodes CASTSGTGVSVQFF.

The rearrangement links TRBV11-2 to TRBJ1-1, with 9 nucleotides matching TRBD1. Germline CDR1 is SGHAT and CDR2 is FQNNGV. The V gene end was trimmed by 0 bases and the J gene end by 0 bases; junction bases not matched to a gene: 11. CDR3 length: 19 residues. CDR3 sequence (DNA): TGTGCCAGCAGCTTAGATCAAGGCGGGACAGGGATCATGAACACTGAAGCTTTCTTT. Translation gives CASSLDQGGTGIMNTEAFF.

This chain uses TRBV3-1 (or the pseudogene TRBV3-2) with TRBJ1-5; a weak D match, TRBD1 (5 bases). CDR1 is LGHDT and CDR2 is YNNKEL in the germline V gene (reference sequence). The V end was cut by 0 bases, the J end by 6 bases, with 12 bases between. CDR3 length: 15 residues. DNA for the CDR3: TGTGCCAGCAGCCAAGATTCCGGGGGTCCTCAGCCCCAGCATTTT. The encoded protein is CASSQDSGGPQPQHF.

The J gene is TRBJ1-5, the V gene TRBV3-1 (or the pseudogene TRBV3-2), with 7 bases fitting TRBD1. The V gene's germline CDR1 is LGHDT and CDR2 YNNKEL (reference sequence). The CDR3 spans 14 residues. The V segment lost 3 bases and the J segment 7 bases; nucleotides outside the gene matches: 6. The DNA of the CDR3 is TGTGCCAGCAGCCAGACAGGGATAACGCAGCCCCAGCATTTT. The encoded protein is CASSQTGITQPQHF.

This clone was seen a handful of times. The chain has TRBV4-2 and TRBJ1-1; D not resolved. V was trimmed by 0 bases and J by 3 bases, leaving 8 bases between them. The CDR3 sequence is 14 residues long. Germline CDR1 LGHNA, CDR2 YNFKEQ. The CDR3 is CASSQESGYTEAFF. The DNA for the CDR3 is TGTGCCAGCAGCCAAGAGTCAGGATACACTGAAGCTTTCTTT.

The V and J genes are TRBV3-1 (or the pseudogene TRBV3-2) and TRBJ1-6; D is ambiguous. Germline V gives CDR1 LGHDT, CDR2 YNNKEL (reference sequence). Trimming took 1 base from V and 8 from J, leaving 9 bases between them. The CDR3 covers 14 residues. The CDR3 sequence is CASSQGLRDSPLHF. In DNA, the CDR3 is TGTGCCAGCAGCCAAGGTTTGAGGGATTCACCCCTCCACTTT.

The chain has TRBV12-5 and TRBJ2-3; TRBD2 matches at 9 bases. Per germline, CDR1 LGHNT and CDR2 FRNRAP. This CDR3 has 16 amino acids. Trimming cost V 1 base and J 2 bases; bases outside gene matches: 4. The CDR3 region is CASGLGLAVSTDTQYF. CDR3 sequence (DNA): TGTGCTAGTGGTTTGGGACTAGCGGTATCCACAGATACGCAGTATTTT. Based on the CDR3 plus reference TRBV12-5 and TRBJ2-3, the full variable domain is DARVTQTPRHKVTEMGQEVTMRCQPILGHNTVFWYRQTMMQGLELLAYFRNRAPLDDSGMPKDRFSAEMPDATLATLKIQPSEPRDSAVYFCASGLGLAVSTDTQYFGPGTRLTVL.

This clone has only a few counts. The CDR3 bases are TGTGCCAGTAGTAGAATTGGACAGGGGAACTCTGGAAACACCATATATTTT. This translates into CASSRIGQGNSGNTIYF. The chain has TRBV19 and TRBJ1-3, with TRBD1 matching over 9 bases. Germline CDR1 and CDR2: LNHDA and SQIVND (reference sequence). V trimming: 4 bases; J trimming: 0 bases; junction bases outside the gene matches: 7. This CDR3 has 17 amino acids.

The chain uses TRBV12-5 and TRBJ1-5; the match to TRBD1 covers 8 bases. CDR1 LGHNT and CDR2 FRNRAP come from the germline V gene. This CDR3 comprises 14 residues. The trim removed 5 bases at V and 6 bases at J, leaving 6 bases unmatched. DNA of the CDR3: TGTGCTAGTGGTCCTGGACAGGGAAGTCAGCCCCAGCATTTT. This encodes CASGPGQGSQPQHF. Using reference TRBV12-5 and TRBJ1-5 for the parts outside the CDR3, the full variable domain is DARVTQTPRHKVTEMGQEVTMRCQPILGHNTVFWYRQTMMQGLELLAYFRNRAPLDDSGMPKDRFSAEMPDATLATLKIQPSEPRDSAVYFCASGPGQGSQPQHFGDGTRLSIL.

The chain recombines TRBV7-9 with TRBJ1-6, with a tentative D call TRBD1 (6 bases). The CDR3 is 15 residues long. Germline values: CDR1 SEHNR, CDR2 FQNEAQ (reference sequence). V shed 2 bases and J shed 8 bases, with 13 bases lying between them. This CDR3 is CASSLRAGEHSPLHF. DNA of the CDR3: TGTGCCAGCAGCTTACGAGCAGGGGAACATTCACCCCTCCACTTT.

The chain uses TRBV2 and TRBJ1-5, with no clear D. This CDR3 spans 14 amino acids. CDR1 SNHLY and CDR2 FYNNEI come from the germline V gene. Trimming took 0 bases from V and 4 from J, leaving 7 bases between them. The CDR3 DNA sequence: TGTGCCAGCAGTGAAGCGGCCAGGAATCAGCCCCAGCATTTT. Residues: CASSEAARNQPQHF.

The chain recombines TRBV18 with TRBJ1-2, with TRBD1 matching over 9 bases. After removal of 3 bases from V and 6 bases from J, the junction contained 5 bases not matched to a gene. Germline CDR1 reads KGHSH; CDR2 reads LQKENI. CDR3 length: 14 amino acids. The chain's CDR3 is CASSPRTGEDGYTF. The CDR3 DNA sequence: TGTGCCAGCTCACCCCGGACAGGGGAGGATGGCTACACCTTC.

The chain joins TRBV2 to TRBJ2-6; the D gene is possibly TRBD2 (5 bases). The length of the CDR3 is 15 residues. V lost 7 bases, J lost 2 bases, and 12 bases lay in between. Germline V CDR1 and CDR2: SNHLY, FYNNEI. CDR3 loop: CASNFGDTGANVLTF. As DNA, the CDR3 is TGTGCCAGCAATTTCGGGGATACTGGGGCCAACGTCCTGACTTTC.

The CDR3 DNA is TGTGCCAGTAGTACCGGGACAGGGGGCAGGAGGAACACTGAAGCTTTCTTT. This encodes CASSTGTGGRRNTEAFF. V usage is TRBV19 and J usage is TRBJ1-1; 12 bases are a match to TRBD1. J lost 1 base, V lost 4 bases, and 7 bases had no gene match. Germline V gives CDR1 LNHDA, CDR2 SQIVND (reference sequence). The CDR3 loop spans 17 amino acids.

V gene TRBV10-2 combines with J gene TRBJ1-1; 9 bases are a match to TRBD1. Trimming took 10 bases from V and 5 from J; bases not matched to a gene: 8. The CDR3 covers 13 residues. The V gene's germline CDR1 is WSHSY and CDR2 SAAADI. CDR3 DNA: TGCGCCACCATGGGACAGGGAAAAACTGAAGCTTTCTTT. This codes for CATMGQGKTEAFF.

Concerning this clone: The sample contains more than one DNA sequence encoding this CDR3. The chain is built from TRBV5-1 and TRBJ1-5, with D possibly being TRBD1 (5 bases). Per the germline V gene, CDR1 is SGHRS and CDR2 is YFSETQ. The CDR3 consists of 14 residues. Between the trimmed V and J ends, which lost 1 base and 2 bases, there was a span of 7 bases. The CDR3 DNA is TGCGCCAGCAGCTTGACGGGGGGCAATCAGCCCCAGCATTTT. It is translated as CASSLTGGNQPQHF.

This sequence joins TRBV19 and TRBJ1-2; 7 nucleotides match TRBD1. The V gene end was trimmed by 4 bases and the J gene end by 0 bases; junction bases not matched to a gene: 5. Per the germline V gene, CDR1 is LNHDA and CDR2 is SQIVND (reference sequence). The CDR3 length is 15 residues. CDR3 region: CASSRDRATNYGYTF. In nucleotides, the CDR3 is TGTGCCAGTAGTAGAGACAGGGCAACTAACTATGGCTACACCTTC.

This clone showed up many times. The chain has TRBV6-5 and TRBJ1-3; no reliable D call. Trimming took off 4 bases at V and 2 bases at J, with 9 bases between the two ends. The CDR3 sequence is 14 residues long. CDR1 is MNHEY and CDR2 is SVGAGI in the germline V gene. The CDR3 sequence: CASSSGDTGNTIYF. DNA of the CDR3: TGTGCCAGCAGTTCGGGAGACACTGGAAACACCATATATTTT.

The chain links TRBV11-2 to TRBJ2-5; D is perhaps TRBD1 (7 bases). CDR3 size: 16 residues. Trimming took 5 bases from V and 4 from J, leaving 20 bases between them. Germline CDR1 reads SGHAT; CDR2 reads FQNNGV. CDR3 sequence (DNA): TGTGCCAGCAGCGCCCTCAGGGGGGTTAGTTTAGAGACCCAGTACTTC. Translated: CASSALRGVSLETQYF.

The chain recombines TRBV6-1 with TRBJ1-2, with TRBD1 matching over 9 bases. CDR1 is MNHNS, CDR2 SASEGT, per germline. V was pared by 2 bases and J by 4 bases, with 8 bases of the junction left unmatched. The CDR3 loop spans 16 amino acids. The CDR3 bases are TGTGCCAGCAGTGAACTACCGGGACAGGGCCTCTATGGCTACACCTTC. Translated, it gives CASSELPGQGLYGYTF.

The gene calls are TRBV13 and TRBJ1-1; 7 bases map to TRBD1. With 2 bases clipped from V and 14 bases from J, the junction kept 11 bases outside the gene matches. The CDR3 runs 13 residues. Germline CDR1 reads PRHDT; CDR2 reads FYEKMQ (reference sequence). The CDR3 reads CASSLRQGGIFFF. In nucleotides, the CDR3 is TGTGCCAGCAGCTTACGACAGGGAGGTATTTTCTTCTTT. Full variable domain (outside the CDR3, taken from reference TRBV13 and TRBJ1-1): AAGVIQSPRHLIKEKRETATLKCYPIPRHDTVYWYQQGPGQDPQFLISFYEKMQSDKGSIPDRFSAQQFSDYHSELNMSSLELGDSALYFCASSLRQGGIFFFGQGTRLTVV.